Listed below are T cell receptor beta chains from one sample, sequenced in a study of molecular identifiers for immune sequencing clone quantification. MiXCR, run by TCRdb on the PCR reads, gives a single entry per CDR3 protein. The sample gives hundreds of thousands of distinct CDR3 sequences, just under 20% of which show up once; approximately 0.9% is in the top ten. Sequencing input: naive CD8+ T cells from blood, with Jurkat cell RNA spiked in. The receptors derive from a human donor in good health. Some libraries in this study had Jurkat cell RNA spiked in. Both conserved end residues are part of each CDR3. Fields, in order: D gene, clone size, J gene, V gene, CDR3 protein, CDR3 DNA. D genes are given only for firm matches. Not every row has a clone size; where given, it reads once, few, many or a size class.

>.|.|TRBJ2-7|TRBV13
CASSDPEGYEQYF
TGTGCCAGCAGCGACCCTGAGGGGTACGAGCAGTACTTC
>.|few|TRBJ2-3|TRBV9
CASSVDGGHTDTQYF
TGTGCCAGCAGCGTAGATGGGGGGCACACAGATACGCAGTATTTT
>.|many|TRBJ1-1|TRBV6-5
CASSPGTLVTEAFF
TGTGCCAGCAGCCCCGGGACATTAGTCACTGAAGCTTTCTTT
>TRBD1|many|TRBJ2-7|TRBV27
CASSPQGAGHEQYF
TGTGCCAGCAGTCCACAGGGGGCAGGTCACGAGCAGTACTTC
>.|.|TRBJ2-1|TRBV4-3
CASSQDGGSYNEQLF
TGCGCCAGCAGCCAAGACGGGGGCTCCTACAATGAGCAGCTCTTC
>.|.|TRBJ1-3|TRBV5-3
CASSPTRSSSGNTIYF
TGTGCCAGCAGCCCAACGAGGAGTAGCTCTGGAAACACCATATATTTT
>.|many|TRBJ1-1|TRBV19
CASSMWGGTEAFF
TGTGCCAGTAGTATGTGGGGGGGCACTGAAGCTTTCTTT
>TRBD2|many|TRBJ2-3|TRBV9
CASSPLGLAGGLADTQYF
TGTGCCAGCAGCCCATTGGGACTAGCGGGAGGGCTCGCAGATACGCAGTATTTT
>.|.|TRBJ1-3|TRBV27
CASATSEASGNTIYF
TGTGCCAGCGCCACCTCCGAGGCTTCTGGAAACACCATATATTTT
>.|.|TRBJ2-7|TRBV20-1
CGASWGAVTSTYEQYF
TGCGGTGCTAGTTGGGGCGCTGTGACCTCAACTTACGAGCAGTACTTC
>.|.|TRBJ2-7|TRBV7-6
CASSLAGTAEQYF
TGTGCCAGCAGCTTAGCGGGGACGGCTGAGCAGTACTTC
>.|.|TRBJ1-5|TRBV30
CAWSVPIREGQPQHF
TGTGCCTGGAGTGTACCGATAAGGGAAGGACAGCCCCAGCATTTT
>TRBD1|many|TRBJ1-1|TRBV27
CASSLSSTGAAEAFF
TGTGCCAGCAGTTTATCGTCGACAGGGGCGGCTGAAGCTTTCTTT
>.|few|TRBJ2-7|TRBV12-3/TRBV12-4
CASSLAHRAYEQYF
TGTGCCAGCAGCTTGGCCCACAGGGCCTACGAGCAGTACTTC
>TRBD1|.|TRBJ2-5|TRBV4-3
CASSQEPPGGDWETQYF
TGCGCCAGCAGCCAAGAACCCCCAGGGGGCGATTGGGAGACCCAGTACTTC
>TRBD1|many|TRBJ2-3|TRBV5-4
CASSLPGGGEFADTQYF
TGTGCCAGCAGCTTGCCAGGGGGTGGAGAGTTTGCAGATACGCAGTATTTT